This T cell receptor (beta chain) is from a study of blood T cell repertoires in COVID-19. Deletions cut 4 bases from V and 8 bases from J, with 13 bases between. There are 13 residues in the CDR3. The germline V gene encodes CDR1 KGHDR and CDR2 SFDVKD. The authors' processing: Scientists estimated how many nucleated cells there were by amplifying reference gene primers. The repertoire was sequenced with immunoSEQ multiplex PCR; TCRdb's copy has only in-frame clones and lacks some. V and J calls and clone size are given by that table; D and trimming were obtained from the DNA. The sample gives roughly 250,000 clones, about 91% of which show up once; around 1.2% is in the top ten.

This chain connects TRBV24-1 to TRBJ1-1, with D possibly TRBD1 on 6 matching bases. The sequenced material came from PBMCs or T cells enriched from blood (not recorded which). The TCR comes from a woman aged 40 to 50 with acute COVID-19. This CDR3 reads CATSDPGQVEAFF. The CDR3 region has the DNA TGTGCCACCAGTGACCCGGGACAAGTCGAAGCTTTCTTT.